This TCR beta chain was sequenced in a study of OX40 agonist ivuxolimab in advanced cancers. Trimming removed 4 bases at V and 1 base at J, with 7 bases between. The CDR3 runs to 13 residues. Germline V gives CDR1 MRHNA, CDR2 SNTAGT. The data were produced by immunoSEQ multiplex PCR, yet TCRdb's version contains in-frame clones alone and is incomplete. The top ten hold approximately 0.3% of the sample, which has fewer than 200,000 clones, approximately 94% seen once. J is TRBJ1-1 and V is TRBV6-4; D unresolved. Sample: CD4+ or CD8+ T cells sorted from blood, taken in a trial of the OX40 agonist ivuxolimab. The clonotype comes from an adult with an advanced solid tumor such as melanoma, head and neck, liver or kidney cancer. CDR3 nucleotides: TGTGCCAGCAGTGCCGACGGGAACACTGAAGCTTTCTTT. It translates to CASSADGNTEAFF.